Listed below are T cell receptor beta chains from one sample, sequenced in a study of T cells in Graves' hyperthyroidism and ophthalmopathy. A single record per CDR3 protein comes from TCRdb applying MiXCR to the multiplex PCR reads. The sample lists roughly 380,000 distinct CDR3 sequences; approximately 15% were seen once. Sequenced sample: blood. The receptors shown here come from a woman aged 60 to 75 with Graves' hyperthyroidism. Each CDR3 is given with its conserved first and last residue. The order of the fields is CDR3 length, D gene, V gene, clone size, J gene, CDR3 protein, CDR3 DNA. The D gene is left open where the match is weak. Not every row has a clone size; where given, it reads once, few, many or a size class.

length: 16
D: TRBD2
V: TRBV27
size: few
J: TRBJ2-1
CDR3: CASSLAPGLVIHEQFF
DNA: TGTGCCAGCTCCTTAGCTCCGGGACTAGTAATCCATGAGCAGTTCTTC

length: 16
D: .
V: TRBV3-1
size: few
J: TRBJ1-6
CDR3: CASSQGPQAYNSPLHF
DNA: TGTGCCAGCAGCCAGGGCCCACAGGCCTATAATTCACCCCTCCACTTT

length: 14
D: TRBD1
V: TRBV6-1
size: few
J: TRBJ2-4
CDR3: CASSDYRGENIQYF
DNA: TGTGCCAGCAGTGACTACAGGGGTGAGAACATTCAGTACTTC

length: 15
D: TRBD2
V: TRBV28
size: many
J: TRBJ2-1
CDR3: CASSRTSGLYNEQFF
DNA: TGTGCCAGCAGCCGGACTAGCGGGCTCTACAATGAGCAGTTCTTC

length: 12
D: TRBD1
V: TRBV30
size: .
J: TRBJ1-6
CDR3: CAWSLTGPPLHF
DNA: TGTGCCTGGAGCCTGACAGGGCCACCCCTCCACTTT

length: 17
D: TRBD1
V: TRBV24-1
size: many
J: TRBJ2-1
CDR3: CATSDVTGTGLGNEQFF
DNA: TGTGCCACCAGTGATGTCACCGGGACAGGGTTAGGTAATGAGCAGTTCTTC

length: 15
D: TRBD2
V: TRBV12-3/TRBV12-4
size: many
J: TRBJ2-3
CDR3: CASSPSGRTTDTQYF
DNA: TGTGCCAGCAGTCCTAGCGGGAGAACCACAGATACGCAGTATTTT

length: 13
D: .
V: TRBV10-1
size: few
J: TRBJ2-7
CDR3: CASTRDLSAEQYF
DNA: TGCGCCAGCACCCGGGACTTATCTGCGGAGCAGTACTTC

length: 12
D: TRBD1
V: TRBV5-6
size: few
J: TRBJ1-1
CDR3: CASSPRQGRGIF
DNA: TGTGCCAGCAGCCCTCGACAGGGGAGGGGCATCTTT

length: 14
D: .
V: TRBV12-3/TRBV12-4
size: many
J: TRBJ2-2
CDR3: CASRRGYRTGELFF
DNA: TGTGCCAGCAGGAGGGGGTACCGCACCGGGGAGCTGTTTTTT

length: 16
D: .
V: TRBV20-1
size: .
J: TRBJ2-3
CDR3: CSARDFRTTSTDTQYF
DNA: TGCAGTGCTAGAGATTTTAGGACAACAAGCACAGATACGCAGTATTTT

length: 16
D: TRBD1
V: TRBV2
size: many
J: TRBJ1-5
CDR3: CASSERDLGGIQPQHF
DNA: TGTGCCAGCAGTGAAAGGGACTTAGGGGGCATTCAGCCCCAGCATTTT

length: 14
D: .
V: TRBV27
size: .
J: TRBJ1-4
CDR3: CASSPGLLNEKLFF
DNA: TGTGCCAGCAGTCCGGGACTCCTAAATGAAAAACTGTTTTTT

length: 13
D: .
V: TRBV27
size: many
J: TRBJ1-5
CDR3: CASSLMVDQPQHF
DNA: TGTGCCAGCAGTTTAATGGTAGATCAGCCCCAGCATTTT

length: 16
D: .
V: TRBV11-3
size: many
J: TRBJ1-6
CDR3: CASSLVGGDYNSPLHF
DNA: TGTGCCAGCAGCTTAGTGGGGGGGGACTATAATTCACCCCTCCACTTT

length: 11
D: .
V: TRBV2
size: many
J: TRBJ2-3
CDR3: CASVWADTQYF
DNA: TGTGCCAGCGTCTGGGCAGATACGCAGTATTTT

length: 15
D: .
V: TRBV24-1
size: once
J: TRBJ2-6
CDR3: CATSDPTPGANVLTF
DNA: TGTGCCACCAGTGATCCAACCCCGGGGGCCAACGTCCTGACTTTC

length: 16
D: .
V: TRBV6-2/TRBV6-3
size: .
J: TRBJ1-5
CDR3: CASSYPPGATNQPQHF
DNA: TGTGCCAGCAGTTACCCGCCGGGGGCTACTAATCAGCCCCAGCATTTT

length: 14
D: .
V: TRBV7-9
size: many
J: TRBJ1-2
CDR3: CASSRGAANYGYTF
DNA: TGTGCCAGCAGCCGGGGGGCCGCTAACTATGGCTACACCTTC

length: 12
D: .
V: TRBV3-1
size: many
J: TRBJ2-7
CDR3: CASSLPVGEQYF
DNA: TGTGCCAGCAGCCTACCCGTGGGCGAGCAGTACTTC

length: 14
D: .
V: TRBV6-1
size: many
J: TRBJ1-1
CDR3: CASSNLQGNTEAFF
DNA: TGTGCCAGCAGTAACCTACAGGGGAACACTGAAGCTTTCTTT

length: 15
D: .
V: TRBV10-3
size: many
J: TRBJ1-5
CDR3: CAISELQGSNQPQHF
DNA: TGTGCCATCAGTGAGCTCCAGGGTTCCAATCAGCCCCAGCATTTT

length: 18
D: TRBD2
V: TRBV15
size: many
J: TRBJ2-3
CDR3: CATSRDSSGLAGAGTQYF
DNA: TGTGCCACCAGCAGAGACTCCTCGGGACTAGCGGGAGCAGGGACGCAGTATTTT

length: 16
D: TRBD2
V: TRBV10-3
size: .
J: TRBJ2-2
CDR3: CAISGLAGGITGELFF
DNA: TGTGCCATCAGCGGACTAGCGGGAGGAATCACCGGGGAGCTGTTTTTT

length: 15
D: TRBD1
V: TRBV6-6
size: .
J: TRBJ1-6
CDR3: CASSYLRQGRSPLHF
DNA: TGTGCCAGCAGTTACTTGAGACAGGGGAGGTCACCCCTCCACTTT

length: 14
D: TRBD2
V: TRBV5-1
size: few
J: TRBJ2-5
CDR3: CASTSGGSGETQYF
DNA: TGCGCCAGCACTTCGGGAGGCTCGGGGGAGACCCAGTACTTC

length: 14
D: .
V: TRBV19
size: .
J: TRBJ1-2
CDR3: CASSPTGSPYDYTF
DNA: TGTGCCAGTAGTCCTACAGGGAGTCCCTATGACTACACCTTC

length: 14
D: .
V: TRBV20-1
size: many
J: TRBJ1-2
CDR3: CSARDSRLAYGYTF
DNA: TGCAGTGCTAGAGATTCCCGTCTTGCCTATGGCTACACCTTC

length: 14
D: .
V: TRBV14
size: many
J: TRBJ1-6
CDR3: CASSQDHTNSPLHF
DNA: TGTGCCAGCAGCCAAGACCACACGAATTCACCCCTCCACTTT

length: 14
D: .
V: TRBV6-5
size: many
J: TRBJ1-1
CDR3: CASSYERNRFEAFF
DNA: TGTGCCAGCAGTTACGAGAGGAATCGCTTTGAAGCTTTCTTT

length: 14
D: .
V: TRBV18
size: many
J: TRBJ1-1
CDR3: CASSPGAQRTEAFF
DNA: TGTGCCAGCTCACCAGGGGCGCAGAGGACTGAAGCTTTCTTT

length: 15
D: TRBD1
V: TRBV27
size: many
J: TRBJ2-1
CDR3: CASSSGQPGNNEQFF
DNA: TGTGCCAGCAGTTCGGGACAGCCAGGAAACAATGAGCAGTTCTTC

length: 15
D: .
V: TRBV20-1
size: many
J: TRBJ2-1
CDR3: CSAPRTTSSYNEQFF
DNA: TGCAGTGCTCCAAGGACCACTAGCTCCTACAATGAGCAGTTCTTC